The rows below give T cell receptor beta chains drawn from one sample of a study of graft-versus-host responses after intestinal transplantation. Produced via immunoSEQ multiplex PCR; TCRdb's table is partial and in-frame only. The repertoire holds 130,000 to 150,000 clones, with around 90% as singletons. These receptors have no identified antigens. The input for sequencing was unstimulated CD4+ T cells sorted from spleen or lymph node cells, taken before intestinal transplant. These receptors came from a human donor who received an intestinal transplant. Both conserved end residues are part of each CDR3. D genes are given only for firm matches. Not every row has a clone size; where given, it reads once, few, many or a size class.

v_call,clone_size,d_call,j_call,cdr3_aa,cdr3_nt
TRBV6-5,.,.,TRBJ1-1,CASSYSRQVRTEAFF,TGTGCCAGCAGTTACTCGAGACAGGTTCGGACTGAAGCTTTCTTT
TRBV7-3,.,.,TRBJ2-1,CASSRARGNEQFF,TGTGCCAGCAGCCGGGCCCGCGGTAATGAGCAGTTCTTC
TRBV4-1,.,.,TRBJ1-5,CASSQDWGTDDGNQPQHF,TGCGCCAGCAGCCAAGATTGGGGGACCGACGACGGCAATCAGCCCCAGCATTTT
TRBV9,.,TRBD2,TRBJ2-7,CASSATSGSIHEQYF,TGTGCCAGCAGCGCTACTAGCGGGAGTATCCACGAGCAGTACTTC
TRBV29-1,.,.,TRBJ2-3,CSVEGSTDTQYF,TGCAGCGTTGAGGGTAGCACAGATACGCAGTATTTT
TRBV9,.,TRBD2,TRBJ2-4,CASSETLAGGVKKNIQYF,TGTGCCAGCAGCGAGACACTAGCGGGAGGTGTAAAGAAAAACATTCAGTACTTC
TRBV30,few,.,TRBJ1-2,CAWSSPGTSYGYTF,TGTGCCTGGAGTTCCCCCGGGACCAGCTATGGCTACACCTTC
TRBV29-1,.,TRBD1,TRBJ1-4,CSGTVNEKLFF,TGCAGTGGGACAGTGAATGAAAAACTGTTTTTT
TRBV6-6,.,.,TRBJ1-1,CASSIRQPTEAFF,TGTGCCAGCAGTATAAGACAGCCCACTGAAGCTTTCTTT
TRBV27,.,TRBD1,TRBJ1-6,CASSLWGGTGVNSPLHF,TGTGCCAGCAGTTTATGGGGCGGGACAGGGGTCAATTCACCCCTCCACTTT
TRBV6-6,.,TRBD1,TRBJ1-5,CASSYSRQGEQPQHF,TGTGCCAGCAGTTACTCCCGACAGGGGGAACAGCCCCAGCATTTT
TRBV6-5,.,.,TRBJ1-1,CASTGQGGAFF,TGTGCCAGCACCGGCCAGGGCGGAGCTTTCTTT
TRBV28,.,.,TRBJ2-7,CASSESGEQYF,TGTGCCAGCAGTGAGTCGGGGGAGCAGTACTTC
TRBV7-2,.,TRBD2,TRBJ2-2,CASSWTSGSTGELFF,TGTGCCAGCAGCTGGACTAGCGGGAGCACCGGGGAGCTGTTTTTT
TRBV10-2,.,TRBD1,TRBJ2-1,CASSVDRGSEQFF,TGCGCCAGCAGTGTCGACAGGGGGAGTGAGCAGTTCTTC
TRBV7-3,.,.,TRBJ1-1,CASSLRARVPNTEAFF,TGTGCCAGCAGCTTAAGGGCGAGGGTTCCGAACACTGAAGCTTTCTTT
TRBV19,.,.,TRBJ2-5,CASSIKETQYF,TGTGCCAGTAGTATTAAAGAGACCCAGTACTTC
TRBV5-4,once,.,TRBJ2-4,CASSPRGEAAKNIQYF,TGTGCCAGCAGCCCGAGGGGGGAGGCGGCCAAAAACATTCAGTACTTC
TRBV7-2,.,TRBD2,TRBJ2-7,CASTPSGRAQEQYF,TGTGCCAGCACCCCTAGCGGGAGGGCCCAGGAGCAGTACTTC
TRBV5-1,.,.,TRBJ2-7,CASSLGQLTYEQYF,TGCGCCAGCAGCTTGGGACAGCTCACCTACGAGCAGTACTTC
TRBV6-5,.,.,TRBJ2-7,CASSYRDSTYEQYF,TGTGCCAGCAGTTATAGGGACTCGACCTACGAGCAGTACTTC
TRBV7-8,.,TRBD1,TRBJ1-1,CASSLRTGGLMNTEAFF,TGTGCCAGCAGCCTCCGGACAGGGGGCCTTATGAACACTGAAGCTTTCTTT
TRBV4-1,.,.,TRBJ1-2,CASSQFIRDSDYGYTF,TGCGCCAGCAGCCAATTTATCCGGGACTCGGACTATGGCTACACCTTC
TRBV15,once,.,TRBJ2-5,CATSIFLGPKEETQYF,TGTGCCACCAGCATCTTCCTAGGGCCCAAGGAAGAGACCCAGTACTTC
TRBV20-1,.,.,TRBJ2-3,CSAVLVDTQYF,TGCAGTGCCGTACTGGTGGATACGCAGTATTTT
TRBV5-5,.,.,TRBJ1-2,CASSLEWQGGGYTF,TGTGCCAGCAGCTTGGAATGGCAGGGTGGTGGCTACACCTTC
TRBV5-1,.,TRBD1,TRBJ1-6,CASSLVPGQQNSPLHF,TGCGCCAGCAGCTTGGTACCGGGACAGCAGAATTCACCCCTCCACTTT
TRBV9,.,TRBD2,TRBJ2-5,CASSVMGGYSQETQYF,TGTGCCAGCAGCGTAATGGGGGGGTACTCCCAAGAGACCCAGTACTTC
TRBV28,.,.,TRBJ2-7,CASTRPGTPTYEQYF,TGTGCCAGCACTCGCCCCGGGACACCTACCTACGAGCAGTACTTC